The source of this T cell receptor (beta chain) is a study of blood T cells in healthy people across ages. A second PCR of about 7 to 12 cycles used a sample-barcoded 5' primer and a J-beta primer mix. TCRdb processed the 5' RACE reads anew with MiXCR; each CDR3 protein has one entry. The data show around 800,000 distinct CDR3 sequences, roughly 44% seen once. Samples had at least 7 million PBMCs isolated from them. Each sample provided at least 6 micrograms of extracted total RNA. The CDR3 runs to 17 residues. Germline CDR1 SGHTA, CDR2 FQGNSA. V was pared by 2 bases and J by 0 bases, with 5 bases of the junction left unmatched.

This clonotype was obtained from a man in his fifties or sixties in good health. The rearrangement links TRBV7-2 to TRBJ2-1, with 9 bases fitting TRBD2. What was sequenced was blood. In nucleotides, the CDR3 is TGTGCCAGCAGCTTAACCTTTAGCGGGGGCTCCTACAATGAGCAGTTCTTC. Translated, it gives CASSLTFSGGSYNEQFF. The full variable domain, its missing parts supplied by reference TRBV7-2 and TRBJ2-1, is GAGVSQSPSNKVTEKGKDVELRCDPISGHTALYWYRQSLGQGLEFLIYFQGNSAPDKSGLPSDRFSAERTGGSVSTLTIQRTQQEDSAVYLCASSLTFSGGSYNEQFFGPGTRLTVL.